This T cell receptor beta chain was identified during a study of blood T cell repertoires in COVID-19. The wider study: Donors in the United States, Italy and Spain gave samples during acute or convalescent COVID-19. T cells, B-cell-depleted T cells, or PBMCs supplied cDNA or gDNA.

Looked up from germline, CDR1 is SGHRS and CDR2 is YFSETQ. This CDR3 contains 14 residues. Germline trimming cut 0 bases from V and 2 bases from J; bases unmatched to any gene: 2. Generated by immunoSEQ multiplex PCR, the TCRdb table keeps only in-frame clones and is missing some. The sample has approximately 45,000 clones; 80% to 90% are singletons. The receptor was isolated from an elderly woman with acute or convalescent COVID-19. The sample consisted of peripheral blood. The chain employs TRBV5-1 and TRBJ2-7; 7 bases are shared with TRBD1. CDR3 region: CASSLGDSTYEQYF. CDR3 bases: TGCGCCAGCAGCTTGGGGGACAGTACCTACGAGCAGTACTTC.